This TCR beta chain emerged from a study of circulating CD8 cells and anti-PD-1 response in melanoma. General study findings and limits: Under 7.5% of TRB clonotypes were shared between subsets at M1.

Germline values: CDR1 MGHRA, CDR2 YSYEKL. This CDR3 comprises 14 residues. With 8 bases removed from V and 6 bases from J, the gap between germline ends came to 19 bases. Four subsets defined by PD-1 and/or TIGIT were sorted from live CD3+CD8+TCRalphabeta+ cells. This clonotype is medium-sized by share. Antigen unknown. A much more abundant neighbour one base away suggests this may be a read error. TCR libraries were prepared from roughly 14 ng of total RNA with the QIAseq Immune Repertoire TCR panel. TCRdb reprocessed the reads via MiXCR and lists one record per CDR3 protein. The sample shows several hundred distinct CDR3 sequences, under 10% of them seen only once.

Sequencing used CD8+ T cells from PBMCs, obtained at baseline or after one month of anti-PD-1 therapy (not recorded which). The chain is built from TRBV4-1 and TRBJ1-1; the D is unclear. This receptor was identified in a human donor with melanoma. CDR3 sequence: CASCLGVPNSEAFF. DNA for the CDR3: TGCGCCAGCTGTTTGGGCGTTCCGAATTCTGAAGCTTTCTTT.